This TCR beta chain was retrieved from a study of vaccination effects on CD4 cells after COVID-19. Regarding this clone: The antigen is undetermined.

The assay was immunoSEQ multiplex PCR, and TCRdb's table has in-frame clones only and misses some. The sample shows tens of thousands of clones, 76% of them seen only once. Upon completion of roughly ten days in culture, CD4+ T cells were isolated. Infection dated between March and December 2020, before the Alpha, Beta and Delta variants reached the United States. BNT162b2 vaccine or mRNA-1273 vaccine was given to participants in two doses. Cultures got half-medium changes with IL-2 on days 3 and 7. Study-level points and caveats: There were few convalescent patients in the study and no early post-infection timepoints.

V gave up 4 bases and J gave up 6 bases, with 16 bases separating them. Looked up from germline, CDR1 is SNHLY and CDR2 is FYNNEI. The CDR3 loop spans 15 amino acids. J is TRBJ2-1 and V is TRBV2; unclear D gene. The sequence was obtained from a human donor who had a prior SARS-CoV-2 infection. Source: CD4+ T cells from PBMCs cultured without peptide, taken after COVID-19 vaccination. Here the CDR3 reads CASSVGRTLLNEQFF. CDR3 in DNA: TGTGCCAGCAGTGTCGGCCGAACCCTGCTCAATGAGCAGTTCTTC. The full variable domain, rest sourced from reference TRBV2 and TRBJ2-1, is EPEVTQTPSHQVTQMGQEVILRCVPISNHLYFYWYRQILGQKVEFLVSFYNNEISEKSEIFDDQFSVERPDGSNFTLKIRSTKLEDSAMYFCASSVGRTLLNEQFFGPGTRLTVL.